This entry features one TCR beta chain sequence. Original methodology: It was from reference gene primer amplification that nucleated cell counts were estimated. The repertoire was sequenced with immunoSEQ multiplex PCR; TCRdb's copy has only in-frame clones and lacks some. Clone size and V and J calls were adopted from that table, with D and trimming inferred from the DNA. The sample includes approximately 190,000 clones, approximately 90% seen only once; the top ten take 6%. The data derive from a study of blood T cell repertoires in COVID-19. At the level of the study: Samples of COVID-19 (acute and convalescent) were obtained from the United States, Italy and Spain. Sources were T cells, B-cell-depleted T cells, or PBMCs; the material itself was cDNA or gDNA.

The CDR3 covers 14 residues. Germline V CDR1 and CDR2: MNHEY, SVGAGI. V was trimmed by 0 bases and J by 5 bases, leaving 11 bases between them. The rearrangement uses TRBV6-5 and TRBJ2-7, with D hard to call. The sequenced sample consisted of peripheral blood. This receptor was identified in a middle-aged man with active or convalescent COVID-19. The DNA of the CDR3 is TGTGCCAGCAGTTACTCGCAGGATCTGAACGAGCAGTACTTC. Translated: CASSYSQDLNEQYF.